The entry below gives a single T cell receptor (beta chain) sequence along with its context. The clone's antigen remains unknown. Base quality data are lacking; no much larger clone is found one base away. Inclusive of the bounding cysteine and phenylalanine, the CDR3 is 12 residues long. CDR3 DNA only is kept here, 36 bases in frame from base 1. From a lookup of the germline V gene (reference sequence), CDR1 and CDR2 are MNHEY and SMNVEV. Cut back by 9 bases and 3 bases, the V and J ends lie 11 bases apart. TCRbeta CDR3 regions were amplified from genomic DNA by means of the immunoSEQ Assay, a bias-controlled multiplex PCR. Turning to the authors' computational methods: Within the assay, amplification of reference gene primers was used to estimate how many nucleated cells each sample contained. Sequence reads were collapsed and filtered to measure the absolute abundance of every unique TCRbeta CDR3 rearrangement. For each sample, productive Simpson clonality was calculated as the square root of Simpson's diversity index over productive rearrangements. TCRdb holds this immuneACCESS table with in-frame rearrangements only. Some clones are missing; in checked studies, unresolved V genes explain under half, and the rest has no known cause. The DNA was the basis for D and trimming; V, J and clone size are from that table. The sample includes roughly 200,000 clones, with more than 75% observed a single time. 7.2% of the sample is held by the ten biggest clonotypes.

The data originate from a study of blood T cell repertoires in COVID-19 (dated by TCRdb to between 2020 and 2021). Broadly, across the study: ImmuneRACE Cohort 3 recovered participants were defined by two consecutive negative NP/OP PCR tests, healthcare professional clearance, or symptom resolution. Collaborator samples came from the United States, Italy and Spain and covered acute and convalescent phases of COVID-19. Samples came from the ongoing ImmuneRACE study (first 160 participants) plus 1,254 subjects from 6 global collaborators. Nearly every sample came with metadata listing a de-identified subject ID, COVID-19 status, age in years and sex. Where available, HLA class I and class II types were taken from metadata supplied by the sample provider and were not determined by assay-based typing. The repertoires were released in a freely available public database intended as a resource for research on the immune response to SARS-CoV-2. The dataset comprised deeply sampled blood TCRbeta repertoires from subjects exposed to, actively infected with, or recovered from COVID-19. The material from the prospective study consisted of cDNA or gDNA derived from T cells, B-cell-depleted T cells, or PBMCs. What the research found in general, with its limitations: The amount of clinical and demographic metadata varied by source and participant and was provided uncurated.

In the prospective study, participants were about 18 to 95 years old, resided in fewer than 25 geographic areas of the United States, and were enrolled through a virtual design. Cohort assignment in the prospective study relied on participant-reported clinical history from a screening survey and a study questionnaire. Each participant in the prospective study had whole blood, serum and a nasopharyngeal or oropharyngeal swab collected by mobile phlebotomists. Over an approximately two-month period, participants in the prospective study had the option of providing additional blood draws and questionnaires. Before DNA extraction, prospective study blood samples were shipped either frozen or at room temperature.

Here the chain combines TRBV27 and TRBJ1-1, with a tentative D gene TRBD1 over 5 matching bases. Sequenced material: PBMCs or T cells enriched from blood (not recorded which). The TCR sequence derives from a man aged 25 to 45 in a cohort exposed to, infected with or recovered from COVID-19 (not recorded which). The nucleotides read TGTGCCAGTTTAGACAGTCACACTGAAGCTTTCTTT. It encodes CASLDSHTEAFF.